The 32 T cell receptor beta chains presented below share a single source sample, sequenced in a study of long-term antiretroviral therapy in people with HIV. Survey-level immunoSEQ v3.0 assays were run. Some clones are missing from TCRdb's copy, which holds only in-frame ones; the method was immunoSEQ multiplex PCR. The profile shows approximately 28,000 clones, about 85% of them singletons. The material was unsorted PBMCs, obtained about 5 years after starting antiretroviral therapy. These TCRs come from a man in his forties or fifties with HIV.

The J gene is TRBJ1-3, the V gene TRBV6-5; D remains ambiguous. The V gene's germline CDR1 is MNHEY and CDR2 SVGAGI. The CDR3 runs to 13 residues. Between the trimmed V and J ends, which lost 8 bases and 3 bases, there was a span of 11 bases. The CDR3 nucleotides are TGTGCCAGCGGGAAACTTTTTGGAAACACCATATATTTT. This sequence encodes CASGKLFGNTIYF.

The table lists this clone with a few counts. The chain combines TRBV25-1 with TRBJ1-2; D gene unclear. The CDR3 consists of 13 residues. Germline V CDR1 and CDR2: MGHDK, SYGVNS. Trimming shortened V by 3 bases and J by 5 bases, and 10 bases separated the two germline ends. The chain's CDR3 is CASSDQREYGYTF. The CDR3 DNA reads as TGTGCCAGCAGTGATCAACGGGAATATGGCTACACCTTC.

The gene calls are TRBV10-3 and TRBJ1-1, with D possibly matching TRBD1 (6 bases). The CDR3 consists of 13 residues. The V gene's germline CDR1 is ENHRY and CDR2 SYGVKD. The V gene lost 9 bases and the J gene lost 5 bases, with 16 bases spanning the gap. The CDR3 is CAMQQGRRTEAFF. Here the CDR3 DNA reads TGTGCCATGCAACAGGGTAGAAGGACTGAAGCTTTCTTT.

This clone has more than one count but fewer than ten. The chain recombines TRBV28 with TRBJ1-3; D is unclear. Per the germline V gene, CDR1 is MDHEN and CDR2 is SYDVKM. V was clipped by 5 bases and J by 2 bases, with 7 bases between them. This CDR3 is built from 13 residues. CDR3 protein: CASSPRPGNTIYF. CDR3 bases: TGTGCCAGCAGTCCTCGACCTGGAAACACCATATATTTT.

CDR3 nucleotides: TGTGCCAGCAGCCAAGTAGGGGAATCAGGGTATGGCTACACCTTC. It yields the protein CASSQVGESGYGYTF. The chain joins TRBV4-2 to TRBJ1-2; D is perhaps TRBD1 (5 bases). The V end was cut by 1 base, the J end by 5 bases, with 14 bases between. Germline V gene sequence: CDR1 LGHNA, CDR2 YNFKEQ. The CDR3 spans 15 residues.

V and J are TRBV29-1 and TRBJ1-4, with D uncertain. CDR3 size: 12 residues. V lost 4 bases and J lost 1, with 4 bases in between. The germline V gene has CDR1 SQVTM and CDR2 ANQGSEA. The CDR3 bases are TGCAGCGTTGCGGAAACTAATGAAAAACTGTTTTTT. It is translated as CSVAETNEKLFF. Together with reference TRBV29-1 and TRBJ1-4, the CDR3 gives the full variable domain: SAVISQKPSRDICQRGTSLTIQCQVDSQVTMMFWYRQQPGQSLTLIATANQGSEATYESGFVIDKFPISRPNLTFSTLTVSNMSPEDSSIYLCSVAETNEKLFFGSGTQLSVL.

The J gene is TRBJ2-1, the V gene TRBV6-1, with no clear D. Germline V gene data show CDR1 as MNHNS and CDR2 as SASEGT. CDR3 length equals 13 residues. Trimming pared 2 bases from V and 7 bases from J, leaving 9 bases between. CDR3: CASSEFQWNEQFF. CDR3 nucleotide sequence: TGTGCCAGCAGTGAATTCCAATGGAATGAGCAGTTCTTC.

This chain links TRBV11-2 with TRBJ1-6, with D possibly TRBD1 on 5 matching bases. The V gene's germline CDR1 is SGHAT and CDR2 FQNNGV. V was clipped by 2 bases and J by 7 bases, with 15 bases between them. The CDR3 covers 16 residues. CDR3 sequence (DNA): TGTGCCAGCAGCTTACGCCCGTCGGGGACCAATTCACCCCTCCACTTT. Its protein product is CASSLRPSGTNSPLHF.

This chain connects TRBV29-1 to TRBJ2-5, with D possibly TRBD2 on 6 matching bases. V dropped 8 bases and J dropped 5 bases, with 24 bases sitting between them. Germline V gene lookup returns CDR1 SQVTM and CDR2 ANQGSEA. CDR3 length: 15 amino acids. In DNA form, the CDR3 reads TGCAGCCCCGAAGGAGACGATTCCCGGGGGGAGACCCAGTACTTC. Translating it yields CSPEGDDSRGETQYF.

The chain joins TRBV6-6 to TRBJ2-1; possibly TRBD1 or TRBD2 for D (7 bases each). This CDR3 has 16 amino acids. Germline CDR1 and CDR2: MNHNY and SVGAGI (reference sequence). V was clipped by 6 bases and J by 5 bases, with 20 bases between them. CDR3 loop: CASSLNRGGYNNEQFF. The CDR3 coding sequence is TGTGCCAGCAGCCTGAACAGGGGAGGGTACAACAATGAGCAGTTCTTC.

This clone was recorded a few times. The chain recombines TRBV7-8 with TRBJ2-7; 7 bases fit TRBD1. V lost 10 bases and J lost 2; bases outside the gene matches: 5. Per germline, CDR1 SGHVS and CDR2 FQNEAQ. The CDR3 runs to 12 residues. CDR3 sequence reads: CATGDSPYEQYF. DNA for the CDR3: TGTGCCACCGGGGACAGCCCCTACGAGCAGTACTTC.

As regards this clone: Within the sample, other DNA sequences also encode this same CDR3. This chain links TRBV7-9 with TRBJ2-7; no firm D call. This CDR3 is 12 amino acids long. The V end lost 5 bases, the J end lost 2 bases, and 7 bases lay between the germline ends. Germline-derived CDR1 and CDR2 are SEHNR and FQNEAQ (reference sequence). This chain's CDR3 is CASSLDTYEQYF. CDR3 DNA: TGTGCCAGCAGCCTAGACACCTACGAGCAGTACTTC.

This chain's CDR3 is CASSPGGSLGTEAFF. The CDR3 coding sequence is TGTGCCAGCTCACCTGGGGGCAGTCTGGGCACTGAAGCTTTCTTT. The chain has TRBV18 and TRBJ1-1; a weak D match, TRBD1 (6 bases). Trimming cost V 3 bases and J 4 bases, with 15 bases left between them. CDR3 length: 15 residues. Germline V gene lookup returns CDR1 KGHSH and CDR2 LQKENI.

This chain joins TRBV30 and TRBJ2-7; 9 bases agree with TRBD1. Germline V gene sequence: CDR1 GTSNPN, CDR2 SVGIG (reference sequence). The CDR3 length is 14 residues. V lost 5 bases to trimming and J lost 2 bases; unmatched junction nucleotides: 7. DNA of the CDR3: TGTGCCTGGGGGATCGGGACAGGGCCCTACGAGCAGTACTTC. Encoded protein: CAWGIGTGPYEQYF. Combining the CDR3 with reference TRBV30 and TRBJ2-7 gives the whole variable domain SQTIHQWPATLVQPVGSPLSLECTVEGTSNPNLYWYRQAAGRGLQLLFYSVGIGQISSEVPQNLSASRPQDRQFILSSKKLLLSDSGFYLCAWGIGTGPYEQYFGPGTRLTVT.

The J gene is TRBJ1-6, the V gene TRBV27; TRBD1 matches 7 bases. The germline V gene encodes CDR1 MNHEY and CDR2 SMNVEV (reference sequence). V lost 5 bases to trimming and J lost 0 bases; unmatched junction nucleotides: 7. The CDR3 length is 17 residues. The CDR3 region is CASSRTGPVSYNSPLHF. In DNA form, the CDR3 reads TGTGCCAGCAGTCGGACAGGACCCGTCTCCTATAATTCACCCCTCCACTTT.

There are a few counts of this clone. The CDR3 DNA reads as TGTGCCAGCAGCTACGACATTACCCCGGTCGAGCAGTACTTC. Protein: CASSYDITPVEQYF. The chain employs TRBV7-2 and TRBJ2-7; no definite D call. V lost 4 bases, J lost 6 bases, and 16 bases lay in between. CDR1 and CDR2 from the germline V gene are SGHTA and FQGNSA. The CDR3 has 14 residues.

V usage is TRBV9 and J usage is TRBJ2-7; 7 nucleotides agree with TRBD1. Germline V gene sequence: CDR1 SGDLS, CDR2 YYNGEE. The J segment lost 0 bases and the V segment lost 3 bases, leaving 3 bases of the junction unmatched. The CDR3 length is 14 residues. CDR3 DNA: TGTGCCAGCAGCGGGAGACAGGGCTCCTACGAGCAGTACTTC. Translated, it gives CASSGRQGSYEQYF.

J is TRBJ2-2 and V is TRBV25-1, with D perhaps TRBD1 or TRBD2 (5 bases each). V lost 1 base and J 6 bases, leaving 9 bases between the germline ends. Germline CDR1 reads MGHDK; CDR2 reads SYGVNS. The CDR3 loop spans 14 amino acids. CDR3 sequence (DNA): TGTGCCAGCAGTGAATCGATGGGGGCCGGGGAGCTGTTTTTT. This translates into CASSESMGAGELFF.

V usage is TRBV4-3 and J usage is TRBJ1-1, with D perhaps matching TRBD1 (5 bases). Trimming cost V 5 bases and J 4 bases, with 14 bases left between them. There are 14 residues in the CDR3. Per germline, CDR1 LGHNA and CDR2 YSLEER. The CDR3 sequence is CASSFRQSRTEAFF. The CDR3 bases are TGCGCCAGCAGCTTCCGACAGTCTCGCACTGAAGCTTTCTTT.

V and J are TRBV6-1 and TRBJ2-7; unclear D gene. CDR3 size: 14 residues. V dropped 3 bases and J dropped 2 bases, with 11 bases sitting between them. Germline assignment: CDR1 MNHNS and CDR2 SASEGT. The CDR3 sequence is CASSEMSYTYEQYF. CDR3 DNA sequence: TGTGCCAGCAGTGAGATGAGCTACACCTACGAGCAGTACTTC.

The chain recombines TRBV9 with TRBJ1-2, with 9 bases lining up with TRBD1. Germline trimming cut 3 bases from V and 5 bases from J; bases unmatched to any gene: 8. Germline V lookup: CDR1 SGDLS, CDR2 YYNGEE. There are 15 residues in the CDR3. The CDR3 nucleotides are TGTGCCAGCAGCGCTGCCGGGACAGGGACTTATGGCTACACCTTC. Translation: CASSAAGTGTYGYTF. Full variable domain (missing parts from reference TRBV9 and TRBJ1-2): DSGVTQTPKHLITATGQRVTLRCSPRSGDLSVYWYQQSLDQGLQFLIQYYNGEERAKGNILERFSAQQFPDLHSELNLSSLELGDSALYFCASSAAGTGTYGYTFGSGTRLTVV.

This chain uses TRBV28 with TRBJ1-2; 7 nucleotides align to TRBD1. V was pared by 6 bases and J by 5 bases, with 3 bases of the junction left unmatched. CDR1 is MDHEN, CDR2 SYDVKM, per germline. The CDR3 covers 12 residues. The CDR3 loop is CASSATGYGYTF. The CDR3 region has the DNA TGTGCCAGCAGCGCGACAGGGTATGGCTACACCTTC.

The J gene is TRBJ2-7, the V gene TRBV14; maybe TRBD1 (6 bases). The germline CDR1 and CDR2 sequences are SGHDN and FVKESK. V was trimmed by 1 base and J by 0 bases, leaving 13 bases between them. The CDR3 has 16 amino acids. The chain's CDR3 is CASSQARGSNSYEQYF. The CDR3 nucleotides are TGTGCCAGCAGCCAAGCAAGGGGGTCCAACTCCTACGAGCAGTACTTC.

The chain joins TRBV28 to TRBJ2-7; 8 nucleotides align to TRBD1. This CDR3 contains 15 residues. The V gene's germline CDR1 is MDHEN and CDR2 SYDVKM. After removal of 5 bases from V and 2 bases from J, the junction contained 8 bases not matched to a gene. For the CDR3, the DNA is TGTGCCAGCAGTCCGACAGGGGCCCGCGCCTACGAGCAGTACTTC. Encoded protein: CASSPTGARAYEQYF.

CDR3 DNA: TGTGCCAGCAGCTTGACAGGGGGCTACTACGAGCAGTACTTC. Protein: CASSLTGGYYEQYF. The gene calls are TRBV7-3 and TRBJ2-7, with TRBD1 matching 10 bases. Germline V gene sequence: CDR1 SGHTA, CDR2 FQGTGA. The CDR3 is 14 amino acids. The junction had 2 bases not matched to a gene; V was cut back by 3 bases and J by 3 bases.

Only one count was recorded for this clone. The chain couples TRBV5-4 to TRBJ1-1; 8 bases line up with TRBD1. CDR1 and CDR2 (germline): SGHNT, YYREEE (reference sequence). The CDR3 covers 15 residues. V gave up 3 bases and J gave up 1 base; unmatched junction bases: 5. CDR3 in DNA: TGTGCCAGCAGCTGGACAGGGATCGGGAACACTGAAGCTTTCTTT. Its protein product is CASSWTGIGNTEAFF. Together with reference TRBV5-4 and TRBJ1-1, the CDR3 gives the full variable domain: ETGVTQSPTHLIKTRGQQVTLRCSSQSGHNTVSWYQQALGQGPQFIFQYYREEENGRGNFPPRFSGLQFPNYSSELNVNALELDDSALYLCASSWTGIGNTEAFFGQGTRLTVV.

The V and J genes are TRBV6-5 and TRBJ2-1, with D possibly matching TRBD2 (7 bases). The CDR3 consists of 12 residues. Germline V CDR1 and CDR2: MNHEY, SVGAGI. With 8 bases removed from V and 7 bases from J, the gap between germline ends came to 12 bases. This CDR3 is CASGGAWNEQFF. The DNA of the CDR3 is TGTGCCAGCGGGGGGGCATGGAATGAGCAGTTCTTC.

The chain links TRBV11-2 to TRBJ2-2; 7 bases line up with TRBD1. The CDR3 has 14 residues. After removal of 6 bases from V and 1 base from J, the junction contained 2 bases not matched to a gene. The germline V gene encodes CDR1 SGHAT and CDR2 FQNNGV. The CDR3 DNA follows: TGTGCCAGCAGACGGACAGGGAACACCGGGGAGCTGTTTTTT. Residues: CASRRTGNTGELFF.

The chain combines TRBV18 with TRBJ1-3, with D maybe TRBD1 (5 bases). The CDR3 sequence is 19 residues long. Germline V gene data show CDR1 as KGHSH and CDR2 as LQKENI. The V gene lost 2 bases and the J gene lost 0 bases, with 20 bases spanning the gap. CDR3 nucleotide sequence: TGTGCCAGCTCACCAGTTATGGCTCTGGAGGGGCACTCTGGAAACACCATATATTTT. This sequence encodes CASSPVMALEGHSGNTIYF. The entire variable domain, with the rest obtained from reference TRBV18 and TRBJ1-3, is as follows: NAGVMQNPRHLVRRRGQEARLRCSPMKGHSHVYWYRQLPEEGLKFMVYLQKENIIDESGMPKERFSAEFPKEGPSILRIQQVVRGDSAAYFCASSPVMALEGHSGNTIYFGEGSWLTVV.

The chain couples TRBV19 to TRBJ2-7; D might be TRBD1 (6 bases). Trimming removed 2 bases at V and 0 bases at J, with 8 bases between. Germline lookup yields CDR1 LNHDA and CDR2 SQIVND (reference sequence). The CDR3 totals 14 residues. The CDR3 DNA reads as TGTGCCAGTAGTATACAGGGGAGCTCCTACGAGCAGTACTTC. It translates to CASSIQGSSYEQYF. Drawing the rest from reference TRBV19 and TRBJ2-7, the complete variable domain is DGGITQSPKYLFRKEGQNVTLSCEQNLNHDAMYWYRQDPGQGLRLIYYSQIVNDFQKGDIAEGYSVSREKKESFPLTVTSAQKNPTAFYLCASSIQGSSYEQYFGPGTRLTVT.

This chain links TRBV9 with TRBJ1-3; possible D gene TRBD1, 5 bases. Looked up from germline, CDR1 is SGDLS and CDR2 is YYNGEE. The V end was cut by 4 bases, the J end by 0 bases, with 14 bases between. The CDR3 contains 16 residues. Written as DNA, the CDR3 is TGTGCCAGCAGCTCTAGCGGGGGGAGCTCTGGAAACACCATATATTTT. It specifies CASSSSGGSSGNTIYF.

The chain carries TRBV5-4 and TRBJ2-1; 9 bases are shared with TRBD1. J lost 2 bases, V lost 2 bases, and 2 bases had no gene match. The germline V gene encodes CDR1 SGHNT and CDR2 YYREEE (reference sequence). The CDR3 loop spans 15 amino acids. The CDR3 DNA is TGTGCCAGCAGCTTCCGGGACAGGGCCTACAATGAGCAGTTCTTC. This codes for CASSFRDRAYNEQFF.